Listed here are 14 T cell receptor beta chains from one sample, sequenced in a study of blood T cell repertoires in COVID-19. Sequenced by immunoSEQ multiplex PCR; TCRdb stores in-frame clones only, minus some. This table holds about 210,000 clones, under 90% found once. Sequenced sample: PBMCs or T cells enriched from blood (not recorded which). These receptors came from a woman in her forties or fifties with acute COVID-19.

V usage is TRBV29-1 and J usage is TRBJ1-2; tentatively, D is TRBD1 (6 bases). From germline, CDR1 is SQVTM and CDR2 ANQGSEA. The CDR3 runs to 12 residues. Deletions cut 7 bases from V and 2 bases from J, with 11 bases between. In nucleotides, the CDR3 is TGCAGCGCGGGGGGGGCAAACTATGGCTACACCTTC. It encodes CSAGGANYGYTF.

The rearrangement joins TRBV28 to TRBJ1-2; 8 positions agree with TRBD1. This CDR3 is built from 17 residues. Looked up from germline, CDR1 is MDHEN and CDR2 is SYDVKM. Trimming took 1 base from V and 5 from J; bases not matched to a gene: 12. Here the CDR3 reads CASSLSGGGTGWYGYTF. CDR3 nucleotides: TGTGCCAGCAGTTTATCCGGGGGAGGGACAGGCTGGTATGGCTACACCTTC.

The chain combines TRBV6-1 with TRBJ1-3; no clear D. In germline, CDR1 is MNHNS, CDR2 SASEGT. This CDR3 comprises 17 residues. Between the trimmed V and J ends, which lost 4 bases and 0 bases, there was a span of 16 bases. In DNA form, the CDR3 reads TGTGCCAGCAGTGGCGGGCCATACTCCCTCTCTGGAAACACCATATATTTT. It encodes CASSGGPYSLSGNTIYF.

In nucleotides, the CDR3 is TGTGCCAGCAGACCACAGGGGGGCCTGAACACTGAAGCTTTCTTT. Translated: CASRPQGGLNTEAFF. This sequence joins TRBV6-5 and TRBJ1-1; 8 nucleotides align to TRBD1. Germline loops: CDR1 MNHEY, CDR2 SVGAGI. Trimming removed 6 bases from V and 0 bases from J; junction bases left unmatched: 6. The CDR3 is made up of 15 amino acids.

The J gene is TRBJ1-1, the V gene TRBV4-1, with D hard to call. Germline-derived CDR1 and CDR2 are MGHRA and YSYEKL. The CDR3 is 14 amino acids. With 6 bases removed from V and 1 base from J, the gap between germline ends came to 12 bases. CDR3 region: CASSKFTGNTEAFF. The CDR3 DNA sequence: TGCGCCAGCAGTAAGTTCACGGGGAACACTGAAGCTTTCTTT.

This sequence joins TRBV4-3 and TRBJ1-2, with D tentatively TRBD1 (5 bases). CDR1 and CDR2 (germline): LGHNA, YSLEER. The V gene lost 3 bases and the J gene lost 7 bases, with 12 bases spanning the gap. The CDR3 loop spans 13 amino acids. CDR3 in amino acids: CASSQGRRVGYTF. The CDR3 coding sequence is TGCGCCAGCAGCCAGGGACGGAGGGTTGGCTACACCTTC.

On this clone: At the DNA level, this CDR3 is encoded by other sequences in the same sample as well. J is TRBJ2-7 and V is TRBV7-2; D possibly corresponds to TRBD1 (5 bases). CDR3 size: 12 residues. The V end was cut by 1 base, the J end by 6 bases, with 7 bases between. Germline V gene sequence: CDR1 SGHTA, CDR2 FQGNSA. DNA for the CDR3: TGTGCCAGCAGCTTAGGAACAGGCGAGCAGTACTTC. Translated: CASSLGTGEQYF.

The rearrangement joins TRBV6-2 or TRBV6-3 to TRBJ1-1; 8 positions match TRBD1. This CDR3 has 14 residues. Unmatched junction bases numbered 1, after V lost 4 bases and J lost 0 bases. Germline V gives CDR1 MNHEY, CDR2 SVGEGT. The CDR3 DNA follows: TGTGCCAGCAGTTCCAGGGGGCTGAACACTGAAGCTTTCTTT. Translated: CASSSRGLNTEAFF.

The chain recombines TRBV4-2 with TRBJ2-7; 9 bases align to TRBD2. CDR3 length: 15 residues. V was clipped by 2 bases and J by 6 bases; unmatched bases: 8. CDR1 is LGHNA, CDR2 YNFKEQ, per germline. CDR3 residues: CASSQKAIAGAEQYF. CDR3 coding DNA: TGTGCCAGCAGCCAAAAGGCAATAGCGGGAGCCGAGCAGTACTTC.

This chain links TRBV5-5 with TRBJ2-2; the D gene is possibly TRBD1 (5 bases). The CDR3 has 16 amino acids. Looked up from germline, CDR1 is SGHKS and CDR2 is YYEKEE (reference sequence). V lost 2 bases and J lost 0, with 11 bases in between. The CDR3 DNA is TGTGCCAGCAGCTTCCAGCCGGACACGAACACCGGGGAGCTGTTTTTT. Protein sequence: CASSFQPDTNTGELFF.

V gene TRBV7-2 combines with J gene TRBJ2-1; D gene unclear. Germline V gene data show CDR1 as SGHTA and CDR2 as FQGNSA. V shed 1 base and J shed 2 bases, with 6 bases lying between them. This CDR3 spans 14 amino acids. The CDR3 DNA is TGTGCCAGCAGCTTAGTGGCAGCCTACAATGAGCAGTTCTTC. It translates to CASSLVAAYNEQFF.

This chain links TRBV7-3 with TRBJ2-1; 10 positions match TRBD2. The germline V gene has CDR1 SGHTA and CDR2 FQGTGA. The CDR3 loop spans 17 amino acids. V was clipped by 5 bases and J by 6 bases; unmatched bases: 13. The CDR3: CASSPSVLLAGVNEQFF. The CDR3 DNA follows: TGTGCCAGCAGCCCTAGCGTCCTTCTAGCGGGGGTCAATGAGCAGTTCTTC.

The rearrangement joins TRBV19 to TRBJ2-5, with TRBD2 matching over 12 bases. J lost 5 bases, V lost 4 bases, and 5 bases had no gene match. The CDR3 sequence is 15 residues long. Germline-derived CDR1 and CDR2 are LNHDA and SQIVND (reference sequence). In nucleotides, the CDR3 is TGTGCCAGTAGTACTAGCGGGGGGGACTCGGAGACCCAGTACTTC. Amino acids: CASSTSGGDSETQYF.

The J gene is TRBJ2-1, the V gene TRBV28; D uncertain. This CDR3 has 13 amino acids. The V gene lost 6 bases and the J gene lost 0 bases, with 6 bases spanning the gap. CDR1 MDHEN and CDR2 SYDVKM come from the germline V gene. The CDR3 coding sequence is TGTGCCAGCAGGAGGTACTCCTACAATGAGCAGTTCTTC. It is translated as CASRRYSYNEQFF.